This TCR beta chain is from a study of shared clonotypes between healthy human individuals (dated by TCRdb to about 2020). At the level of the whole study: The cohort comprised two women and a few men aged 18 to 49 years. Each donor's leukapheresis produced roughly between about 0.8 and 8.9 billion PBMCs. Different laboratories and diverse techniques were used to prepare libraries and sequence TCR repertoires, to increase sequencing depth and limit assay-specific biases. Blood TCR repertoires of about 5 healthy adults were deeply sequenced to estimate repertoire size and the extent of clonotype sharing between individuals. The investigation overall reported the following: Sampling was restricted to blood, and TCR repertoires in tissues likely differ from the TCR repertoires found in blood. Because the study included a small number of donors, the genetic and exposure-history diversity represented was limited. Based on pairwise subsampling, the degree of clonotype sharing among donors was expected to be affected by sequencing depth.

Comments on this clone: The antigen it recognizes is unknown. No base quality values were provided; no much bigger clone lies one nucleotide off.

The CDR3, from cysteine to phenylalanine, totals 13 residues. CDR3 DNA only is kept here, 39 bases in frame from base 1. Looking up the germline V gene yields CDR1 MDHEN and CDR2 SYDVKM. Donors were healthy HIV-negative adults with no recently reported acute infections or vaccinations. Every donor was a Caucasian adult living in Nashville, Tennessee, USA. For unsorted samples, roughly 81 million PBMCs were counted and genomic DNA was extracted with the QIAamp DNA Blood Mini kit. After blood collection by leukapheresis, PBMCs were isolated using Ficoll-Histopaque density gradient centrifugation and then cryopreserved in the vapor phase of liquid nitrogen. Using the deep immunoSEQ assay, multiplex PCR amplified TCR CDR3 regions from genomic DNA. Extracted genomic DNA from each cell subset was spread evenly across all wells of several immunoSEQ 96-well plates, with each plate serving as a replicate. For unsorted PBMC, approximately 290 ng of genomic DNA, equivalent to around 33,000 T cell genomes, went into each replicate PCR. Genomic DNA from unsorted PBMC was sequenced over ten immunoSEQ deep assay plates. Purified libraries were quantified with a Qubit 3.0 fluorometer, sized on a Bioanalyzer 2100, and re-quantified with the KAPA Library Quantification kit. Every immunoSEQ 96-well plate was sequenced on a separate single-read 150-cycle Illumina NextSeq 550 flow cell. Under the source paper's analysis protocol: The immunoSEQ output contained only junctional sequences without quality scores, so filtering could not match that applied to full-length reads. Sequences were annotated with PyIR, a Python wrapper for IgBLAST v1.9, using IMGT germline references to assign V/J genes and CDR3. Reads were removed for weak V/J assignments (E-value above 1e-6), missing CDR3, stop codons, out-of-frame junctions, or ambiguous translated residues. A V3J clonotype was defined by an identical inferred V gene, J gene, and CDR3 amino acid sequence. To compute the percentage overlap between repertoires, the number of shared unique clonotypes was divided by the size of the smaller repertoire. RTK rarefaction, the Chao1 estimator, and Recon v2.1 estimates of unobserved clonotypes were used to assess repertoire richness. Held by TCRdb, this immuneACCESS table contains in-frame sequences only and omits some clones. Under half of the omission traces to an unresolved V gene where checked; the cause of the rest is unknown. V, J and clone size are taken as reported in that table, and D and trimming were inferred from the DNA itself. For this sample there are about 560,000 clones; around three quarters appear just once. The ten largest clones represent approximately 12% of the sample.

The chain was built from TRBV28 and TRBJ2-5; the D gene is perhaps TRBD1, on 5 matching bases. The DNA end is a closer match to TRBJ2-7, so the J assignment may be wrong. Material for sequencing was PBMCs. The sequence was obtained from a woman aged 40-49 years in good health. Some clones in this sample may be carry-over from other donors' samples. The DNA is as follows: TGTGCCAGCAATGACAGACTTCGGTACGAGCAGTACTTC. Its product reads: CASNDRLRYEQYF.